This T cell receptor (beta chain) was retrieved from a study of response to subunit inactivated influenza vaccine. Findings of the study overall: The authors suggested that every seasonal influenza vaccination recruits few new T cells.

Trimming cost V 6 bases and J 6 bases, with 11 bases left between them. Germline values: CDR1 MNHEY, CDR2 SMNVEV (reference sequence). The CDR3 sequence is 13 residues long. TCRdb reanalysed the RT-PCR reads using MiXCR and keeps one entry per CDR3 protein. The table lists some 180,000 distinct CDR3 sequences, nearly 9.5% of them singletons, with approximately 10% in the top ten. In regard to this clonotype: Its antigen is currently unknown.

The V call is TRBV27, the J call TRBJ2-2, with D unresolved. The clonotype originates from a man over 45 who received an inactivated influenza vaccine. The sequencing here drew on non-naive T cells sorted from PBMCs, taken on the day of vaccination. Here the CDR3 DNA reads TGTGCCAGCAGATGGATATCGGCCGGGGAGCTGTTTTTT. Protein sequence: CASRWISAGELFF.